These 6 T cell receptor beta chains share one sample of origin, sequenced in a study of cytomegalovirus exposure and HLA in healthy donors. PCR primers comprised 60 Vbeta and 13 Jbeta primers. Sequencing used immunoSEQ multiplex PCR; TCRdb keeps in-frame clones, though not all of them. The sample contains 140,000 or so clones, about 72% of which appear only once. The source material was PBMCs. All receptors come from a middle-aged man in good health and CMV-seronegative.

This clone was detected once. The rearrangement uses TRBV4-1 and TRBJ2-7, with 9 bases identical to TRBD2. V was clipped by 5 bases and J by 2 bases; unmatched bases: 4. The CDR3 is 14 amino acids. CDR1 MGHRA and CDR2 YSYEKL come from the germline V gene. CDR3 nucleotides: TGCGCCAGCAGCACGGCGGGGGGGCCCTACGAGCAGTACTTC. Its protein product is CASSTAGGPYEQYF.

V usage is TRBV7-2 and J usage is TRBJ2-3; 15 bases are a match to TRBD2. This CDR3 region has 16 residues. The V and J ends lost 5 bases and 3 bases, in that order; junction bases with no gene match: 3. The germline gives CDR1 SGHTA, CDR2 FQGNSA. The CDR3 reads CASSAGLAGGTDTQYF. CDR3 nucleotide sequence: TGTGCCAGCAGCGCGGGACTAGCGGGAGGTACAGATACGCAGTATTTT. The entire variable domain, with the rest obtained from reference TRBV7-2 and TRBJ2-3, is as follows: GAGVSQSPSNKVTEKGKDVELRCDPISGHTALYWYRQSLGQGLEFLIYFQGNSAPDKSGLPSDRFSAERTGGSVSTLTIQRTQQEDSAVYLCASSAGLAGGTDTQYFGPGTRLTVL.

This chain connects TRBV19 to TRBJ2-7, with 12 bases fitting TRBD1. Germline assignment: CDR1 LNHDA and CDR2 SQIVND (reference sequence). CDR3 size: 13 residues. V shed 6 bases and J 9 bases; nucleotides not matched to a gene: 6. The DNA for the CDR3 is TGTGCCAGTAGCGGGACAGGGGGCTGGGTGCAGTACTTC. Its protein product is CASSGTGGWVQYF.

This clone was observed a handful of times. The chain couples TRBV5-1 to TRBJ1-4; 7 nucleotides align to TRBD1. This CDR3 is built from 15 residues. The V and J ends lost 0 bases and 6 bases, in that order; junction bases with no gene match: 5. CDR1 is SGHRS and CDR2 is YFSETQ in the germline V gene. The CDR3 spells CASSLAGRGDEKLFF. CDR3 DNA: TGCGCCAGCAGCTTGGCCGGCAGGGGGGATGAAAAACTGTTTTTT.

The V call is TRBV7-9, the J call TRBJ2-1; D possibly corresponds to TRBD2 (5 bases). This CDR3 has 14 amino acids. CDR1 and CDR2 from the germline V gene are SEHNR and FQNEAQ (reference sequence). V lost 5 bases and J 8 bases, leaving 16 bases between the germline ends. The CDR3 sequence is CASSEPLAGDEQFF. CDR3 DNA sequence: TGTGCCAGCAGCGAACCCTTGGCGGGCGATGAGCAGTTCTTC.

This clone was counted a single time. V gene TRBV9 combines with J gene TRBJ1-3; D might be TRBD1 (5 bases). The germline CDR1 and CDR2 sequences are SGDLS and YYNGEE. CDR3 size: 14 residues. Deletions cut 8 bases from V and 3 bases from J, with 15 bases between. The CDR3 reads CASTNGGFGNTIYF. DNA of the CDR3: TGTGCCAGTACCAACGGGGGGTTTGGAAACACCATATATTTT.